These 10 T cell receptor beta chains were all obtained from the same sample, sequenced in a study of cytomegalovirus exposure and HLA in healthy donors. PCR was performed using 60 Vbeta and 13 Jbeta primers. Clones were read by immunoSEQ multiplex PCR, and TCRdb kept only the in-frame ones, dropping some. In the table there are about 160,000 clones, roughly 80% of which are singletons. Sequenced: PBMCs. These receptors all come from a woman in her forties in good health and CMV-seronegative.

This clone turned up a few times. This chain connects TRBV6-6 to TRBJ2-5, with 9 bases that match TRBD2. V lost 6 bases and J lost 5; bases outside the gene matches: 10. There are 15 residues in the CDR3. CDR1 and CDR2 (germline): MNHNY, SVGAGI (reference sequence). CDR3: CASRAGTSSWETQYF. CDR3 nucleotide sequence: TGTGCCAGCAGAGCCGGGACTAGCTCTTGGGAGACCCAGTACTTC.

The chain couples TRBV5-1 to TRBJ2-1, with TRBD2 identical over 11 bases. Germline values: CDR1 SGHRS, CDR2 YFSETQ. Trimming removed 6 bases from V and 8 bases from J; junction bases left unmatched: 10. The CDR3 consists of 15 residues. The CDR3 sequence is CASNPVASGGHEQFF. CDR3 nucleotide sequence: TGCGCCAGCAATCCGGTGGCTAGCGGGGGGCATGAGCAGTTCTTC.

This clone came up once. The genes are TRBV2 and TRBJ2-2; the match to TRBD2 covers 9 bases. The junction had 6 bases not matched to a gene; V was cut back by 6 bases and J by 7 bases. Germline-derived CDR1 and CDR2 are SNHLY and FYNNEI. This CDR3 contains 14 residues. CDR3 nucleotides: TGTGCCAGCAGAAATAGCGGGGGTGGCGGGGAGCTGTTTTTT. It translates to CASRNSGGGGELFF.

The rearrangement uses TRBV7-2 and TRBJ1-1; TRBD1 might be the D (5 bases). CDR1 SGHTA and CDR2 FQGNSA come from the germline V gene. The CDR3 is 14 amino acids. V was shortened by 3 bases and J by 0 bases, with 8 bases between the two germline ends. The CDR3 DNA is TGTGCCAGCAGCTTCGCCAGGGTGAACACTGAAGCTTTCTTT. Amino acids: CASSFARVNTEAFF.

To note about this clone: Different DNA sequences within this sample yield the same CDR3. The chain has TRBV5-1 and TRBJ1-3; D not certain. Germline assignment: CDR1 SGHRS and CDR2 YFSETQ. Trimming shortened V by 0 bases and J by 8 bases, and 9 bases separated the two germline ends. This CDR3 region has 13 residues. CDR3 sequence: CASSLGASDTIYF. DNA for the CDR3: TGCGCCAGCAGCTTGGGAGCCTCGGACACCATATATTTT.

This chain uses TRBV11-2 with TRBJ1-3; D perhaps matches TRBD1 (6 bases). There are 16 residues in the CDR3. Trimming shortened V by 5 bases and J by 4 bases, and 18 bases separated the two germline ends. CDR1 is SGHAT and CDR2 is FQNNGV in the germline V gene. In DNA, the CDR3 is TGTGCCAGCAGCGTTGGACCGGCGAGGGGGGGAAACACCATATATTTT. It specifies CASSVGPARGGNTIYF. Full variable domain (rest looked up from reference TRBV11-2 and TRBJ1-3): EAGVAQSPRYKIIEKRQSVAFWCNPISGHATLYWYQQILGQGPKLLIQFQNNGVVDDSQLPKDRFSAERLKGVDSTLKIQPAKLEDSAVYLCASSVGPARGGNTIYFGEGSWLTVV.

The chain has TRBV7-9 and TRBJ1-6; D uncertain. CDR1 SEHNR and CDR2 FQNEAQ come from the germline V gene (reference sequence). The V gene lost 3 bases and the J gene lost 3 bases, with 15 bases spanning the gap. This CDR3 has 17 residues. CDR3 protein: CASSFRGPSNYNSPLHF. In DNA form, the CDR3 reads TGTGCCAGCAGCTTTCGAGGGCCTTCGAACTATAATTCACCCCTCCACTTT.

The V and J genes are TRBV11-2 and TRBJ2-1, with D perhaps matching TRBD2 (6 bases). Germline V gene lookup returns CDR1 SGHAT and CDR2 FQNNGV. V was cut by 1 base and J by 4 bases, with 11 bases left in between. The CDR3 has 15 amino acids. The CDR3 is CASSLGVAEYNEQFF. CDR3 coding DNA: TGTGCCAGCAGCTTAGGGGTAGCGGAGTACAATGAGCAGTTCTTC.

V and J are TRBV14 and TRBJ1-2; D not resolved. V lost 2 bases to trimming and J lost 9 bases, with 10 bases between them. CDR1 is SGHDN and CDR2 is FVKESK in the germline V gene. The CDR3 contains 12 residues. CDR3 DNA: TGTGCCAGCAGCCAATTCGGACTCAGCTACACCTTC. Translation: CASSQFGLSYTF.

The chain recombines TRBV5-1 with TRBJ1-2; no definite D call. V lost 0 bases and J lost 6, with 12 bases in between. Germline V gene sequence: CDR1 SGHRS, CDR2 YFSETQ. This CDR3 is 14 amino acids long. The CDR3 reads CASSLESVSNGYTF. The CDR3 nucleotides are TGCGCCAGCAGCTTGGAATCGGTGAGCAATGGCTACACCTTC.